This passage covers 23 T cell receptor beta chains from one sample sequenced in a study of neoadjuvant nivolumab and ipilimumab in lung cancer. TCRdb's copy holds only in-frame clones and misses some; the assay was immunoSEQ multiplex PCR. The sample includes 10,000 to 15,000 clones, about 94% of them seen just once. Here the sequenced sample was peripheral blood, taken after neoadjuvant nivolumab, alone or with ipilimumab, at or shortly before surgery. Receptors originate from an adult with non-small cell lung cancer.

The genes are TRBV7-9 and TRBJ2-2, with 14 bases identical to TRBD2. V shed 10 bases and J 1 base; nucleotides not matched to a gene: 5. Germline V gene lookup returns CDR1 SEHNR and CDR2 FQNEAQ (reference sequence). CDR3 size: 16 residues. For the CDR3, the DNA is TGTGCCATCATCGGACTAGCGGGGGGGAACACCGGGGAGCTGTTTTTT. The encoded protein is CAIIGLAGGNTGELFF. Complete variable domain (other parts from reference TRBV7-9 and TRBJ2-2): DTGVSQNPRHKITKRGQNVTFRCDPISEHNRLYWYRQTLGQGPEFLTYFQNEAQLEKSRLLSDRFSAERPKGSFSTLEIQRTEQGDSAMYLCAIIGLAGGNTGELFFGEGSRLTVL.

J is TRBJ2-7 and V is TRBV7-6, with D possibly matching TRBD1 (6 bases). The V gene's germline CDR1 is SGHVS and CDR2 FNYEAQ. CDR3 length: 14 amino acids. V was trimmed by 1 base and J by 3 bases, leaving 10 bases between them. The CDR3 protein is CASSLGTEDYEQYF. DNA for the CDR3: TGTGCCAGCAGCTTAGGGACAGAGGACTACGAGCAGTACTTC. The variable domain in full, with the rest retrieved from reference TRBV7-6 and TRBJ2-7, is GAGVSQSPRYKVTKRGQDVALRCDPISGHVSLYWYRQALGQGPEFLTYFNYEAQQDKSGLPNDRFSAERPEGSISTLTIQRTEQRDSAMYRCASSLGTEDYEQYFGPGTRLTVT.

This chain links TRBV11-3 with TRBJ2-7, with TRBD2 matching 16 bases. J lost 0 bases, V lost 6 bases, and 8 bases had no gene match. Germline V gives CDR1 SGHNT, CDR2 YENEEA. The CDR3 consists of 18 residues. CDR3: CASRLPGLAGGPSYEQYF. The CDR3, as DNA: TGTGCCAGCAGACTCCCGGGACTAGCGGGAGGGCCCTCCTACGAGCAGTACTTC. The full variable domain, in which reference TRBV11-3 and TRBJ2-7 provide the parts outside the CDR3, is EAGVVQSPRYKIIEKKQPVAFWCNPISGHNTLYWYLQNLGQGPELLIRYENEEAVDDSQLPKDRFSAERLKGVDSTLKIQPAELGDSAVYLCASRLPGLAGGPSYEQYFGPGTRLTVT.

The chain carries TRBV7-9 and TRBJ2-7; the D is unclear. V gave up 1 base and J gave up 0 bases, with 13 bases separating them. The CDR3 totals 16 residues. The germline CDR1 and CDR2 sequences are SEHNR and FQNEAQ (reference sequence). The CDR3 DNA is TGTGCCAGCAGCTTAGACGTGGGGTCAGGCTCCTACGAGCAGTACTTC. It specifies CASSLDVGSGSYEQYF. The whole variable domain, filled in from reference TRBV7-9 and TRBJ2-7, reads DTGVSQNPRHKITKRGQNVTFRCDPISEHNRLYWYRQTLGQGPEFLTYFQNEAQLEKSRLLSDRFSAERPKGSFSTLEIQRTEQGDSAMYLCASSLDVGSGSYEQYFGPGTRLTVT.

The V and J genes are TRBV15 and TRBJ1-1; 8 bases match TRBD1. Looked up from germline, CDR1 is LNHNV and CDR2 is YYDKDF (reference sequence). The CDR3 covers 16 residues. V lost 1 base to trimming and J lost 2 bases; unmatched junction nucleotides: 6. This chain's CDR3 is CATSRVSGGGNTEAFF. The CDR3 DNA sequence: TGTGCCACCAGCAGAGTCTCAGGGGGCGGAAACACTGAAGCTTTCTTT.

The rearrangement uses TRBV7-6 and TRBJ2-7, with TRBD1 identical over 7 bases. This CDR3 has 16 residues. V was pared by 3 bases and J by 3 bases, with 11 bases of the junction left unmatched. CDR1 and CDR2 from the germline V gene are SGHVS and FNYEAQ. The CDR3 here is CASSLGADRASYEQYF. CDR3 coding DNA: TGTGCCAGCAGCTTGGGAGCCGACAGGGCCAGCTACGAGCAGTACTTC.

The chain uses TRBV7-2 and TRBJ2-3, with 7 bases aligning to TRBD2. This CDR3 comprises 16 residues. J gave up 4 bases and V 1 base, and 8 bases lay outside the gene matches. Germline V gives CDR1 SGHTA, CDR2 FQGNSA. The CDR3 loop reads CASSLGGGVSADTQYF. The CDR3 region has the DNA TGTGCCAGCAGCTTAGGGGGGGGAGTATCAGCAGATACGCAGTATTTT.

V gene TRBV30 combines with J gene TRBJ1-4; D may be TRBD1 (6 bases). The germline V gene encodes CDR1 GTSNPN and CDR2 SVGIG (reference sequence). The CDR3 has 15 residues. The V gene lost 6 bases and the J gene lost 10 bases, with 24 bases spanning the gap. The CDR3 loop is CACSPRGRQDGKLFF. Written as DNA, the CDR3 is TGTGCCTGCTCCCCCCGTGGGCGACAGGACGGAAAACTGTTTTTT. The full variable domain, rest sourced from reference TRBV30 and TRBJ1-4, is SQTIHQWPATLVQPVGSPLSLECTVEGTSNPNLYWYRQAAGRGLQLLFYSVGIGQISSEVPQNLSASRPQDRQFILSSKKLLLSDSGFYLCACSPRGRQDGKLFFGSGTQLSVL.

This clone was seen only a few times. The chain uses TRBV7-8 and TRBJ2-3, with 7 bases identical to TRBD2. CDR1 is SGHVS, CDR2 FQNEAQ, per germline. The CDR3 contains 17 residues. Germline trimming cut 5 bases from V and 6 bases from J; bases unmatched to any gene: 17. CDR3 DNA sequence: TGTGCCAGCAGCCCCTATGTCTGGCGGGGGTTGATGGATACGCAGTATTTT. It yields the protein CASSPYVWRGLMDTQYF.

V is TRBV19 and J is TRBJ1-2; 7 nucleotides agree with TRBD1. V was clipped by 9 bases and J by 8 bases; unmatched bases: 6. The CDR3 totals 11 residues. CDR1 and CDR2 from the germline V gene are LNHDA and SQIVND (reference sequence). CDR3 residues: CASQGQTGYTF. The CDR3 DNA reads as TGTGCCAGCCAGGGACAGACGGGCTACACCTTC.

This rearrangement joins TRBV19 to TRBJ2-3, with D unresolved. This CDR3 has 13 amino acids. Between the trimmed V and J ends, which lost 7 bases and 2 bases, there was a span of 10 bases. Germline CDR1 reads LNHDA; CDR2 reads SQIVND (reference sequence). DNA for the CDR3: TGTGCCAGTACGCCATCTAACACAGATACGCAGTATTTT. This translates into CASTPSNTDTQYF.

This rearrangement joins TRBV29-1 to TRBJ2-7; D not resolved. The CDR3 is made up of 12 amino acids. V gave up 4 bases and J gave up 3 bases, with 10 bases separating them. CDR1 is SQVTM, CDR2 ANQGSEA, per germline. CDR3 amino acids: CSVGGSLYEQYF. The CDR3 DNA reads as TGCAGCGTTGGGGGTTCACTCTACGAGCAGTACTTC.

CDR3 coding DNA: TGCGCCAGCAGCCAAGGGACCGGGACGGGTCAAGAGACCCAGTACTTC. It codes for CASSQGTGTGQETQYF. The rearrangement links TRBV4-3 to TRBJ2-5; D is tentatively TRBD1 or TRBD2 (5 bases each). Trimming took off 1 base at V and 2 bases at J, with 14 bases between the two ends. This CDR3 has 16 amino acids. Germline CDR1 reads LGHNA; CDR2 reads YSLEER.

Written as DNA, the CDR3 is TGTGCCAGCAGCGAGAGCCGGCTCTACAATGAGCAGTTCTTC. It codes for CASSESRLYNEQFF. The gene calls are TRBV5-6 and TRBJ2-1; D is uncertain. The germline V gene encodes CDR1 SGHDT and CDR2 YYEEEE. The CDR3 covers 14 residues. Deletions cut 4 bases from V and 3 bases from J, with 11 bases between. Together with reference TRBV5-6 and TRBJ2-1, the CDR3 gives the full variable domain: DAGVTQSPTHLIKTRGQQVTLRCSPKSGHDTVSWYQQALGQGPQFIFQYYEEEERQRGNFPDRFSGHQFPNYSSELNVNALLLGDSALYLCASSESRLYNEQFFGPGTRLTVL.

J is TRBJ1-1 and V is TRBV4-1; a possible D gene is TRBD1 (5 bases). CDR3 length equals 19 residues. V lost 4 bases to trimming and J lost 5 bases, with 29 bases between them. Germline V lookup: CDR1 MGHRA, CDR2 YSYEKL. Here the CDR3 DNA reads TGCGCCAGCAGCCGTACCGGTATCCGGGACTCTAAGAAAAATACTGAAGCTTTCTTT. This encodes CASSRTGIRDSKKNTEAFF.

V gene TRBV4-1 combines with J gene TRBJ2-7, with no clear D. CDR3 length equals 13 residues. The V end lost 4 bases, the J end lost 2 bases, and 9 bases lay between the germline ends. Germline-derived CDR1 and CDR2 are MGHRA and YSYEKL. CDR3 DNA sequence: TGCGCCAGCAGCCTTACTACGACCTACGAGCAGTACTTC. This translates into CASSLTTTYEQYF.

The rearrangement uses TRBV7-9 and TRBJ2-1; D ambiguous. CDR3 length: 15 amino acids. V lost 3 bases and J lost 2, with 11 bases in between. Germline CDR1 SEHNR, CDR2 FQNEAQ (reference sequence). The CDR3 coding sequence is TGTGCCAGCAGCTTTGTTTTCGCCCCCTACAATGAGCAGTTCTTC. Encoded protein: CASSFVFAPYNEQFF. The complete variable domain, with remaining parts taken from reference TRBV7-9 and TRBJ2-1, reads DTGVSQNPRHKITKRGQNVTFRCDPISEHNRLYWYRQTLGQGPEFLTYFQNEAQLEKSRLLSDRFSAERPKGSFSTLEIQRTEQGDSAMYLCASSFVFAPYNEQFFGPGTRLTVL.

CDR3 nucleotides: TGCGCCAGCAGCACTGGGACTAGCGGGAGCTCCTACGAGCAGTACTTC. It specifies CASSTGTSGSSYEQYF. The chain carries TRBV5-1 and TRBJ2-7, with 14 bases fitting TRBD2. The CDR3 contains 16 residues. Germline V gene data show CDR1 as SGHRS and CDR2 as YFSETQ. V dropped 4 bases and J dropped 0; count of bases not matched to a gene: 3.

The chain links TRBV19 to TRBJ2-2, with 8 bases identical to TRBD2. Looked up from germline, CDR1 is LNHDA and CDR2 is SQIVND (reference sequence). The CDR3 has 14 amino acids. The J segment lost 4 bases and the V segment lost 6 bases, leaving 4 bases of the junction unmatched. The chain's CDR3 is CASRAGAGTGELFF. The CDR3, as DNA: TGTGCCAGTAGAGCGGGAGCGGGCACCGGGGAGCTGTTTTTT.

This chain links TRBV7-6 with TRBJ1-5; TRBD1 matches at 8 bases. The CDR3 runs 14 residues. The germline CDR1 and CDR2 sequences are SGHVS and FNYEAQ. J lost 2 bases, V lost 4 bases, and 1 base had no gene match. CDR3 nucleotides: TGTGCCAGCAGCTCGACAGGGGGCAATCAGCCCCAGCATTTT. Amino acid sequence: CASSSTGGNQPQHF.

CDR3 in amino acids: CASSSTSGRNQPQHF. As DNA, the CDR3 is TGTGCCAGCAGCTCGACCTCAGGAAGGAATCAGCCCCAGCATTTT. This rearrangement joins TRBV7-8 to TRBJ1-5; unclear D gene. Germline CDR1 and CDR2: SGHVS and FQNEAQ. Trimming shortened V by 4 bases and J by 4 bases, and 14 bases separated the two germline ends. The CDR3 loop spans 15 amino acids.

In DNA form, the CDR3 reads TGTGCCAGCAGTGACTCTAGCGGGAAGAAAACAGATACGCAGTATTTT. It codes for CASSDSSGKKTDTQYF. The chain links TRBV6-4 to TRBJ2-3, with TRBD2 matching 8 bases. CDR3 length: 16 amino acids. In germline, CDR1 is MRHNA, CDR2 SNTAGT. V lost 0 bases and J lost 3; bases outside the gene matches: 5.

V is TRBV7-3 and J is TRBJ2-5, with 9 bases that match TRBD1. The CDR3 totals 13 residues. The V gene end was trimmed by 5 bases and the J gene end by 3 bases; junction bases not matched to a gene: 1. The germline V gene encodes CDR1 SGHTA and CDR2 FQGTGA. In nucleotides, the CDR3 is TGTGCCAGCAGCAGGGACAGGGAAGAGACCCAGTACTTC. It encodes CASSRDREETQYF.